This is a list of T cell receptor beta chains from one sample in a study of identifying expanded T cells in peripheral blood. Method: immunoSEQ multiplex PCR; TCRdb's copy keeps in-frame clones and lacks some. The sample contains tens of thousands of clones, 85% to 90% of which appear only once. The sequenced sample consisted of blood. The receptors stem from a person aged 18 to 75 in good health. Both conserved end residues are part of each CDR3. D genes are given only for firm matches. Size is stated for part of the rows, as once, few or many counts, or as a class when the clone is expanded.

CDR3	DNA	V	J	size	D
CASSLGPGGKETQYF	TGTGCCAGCAGCTTAGGGCCAGGGGGCAAAGAGACCCAGTACTTC	TRBV7-6	TRBJ2-5	.	TRBD1
CASSLIAGGPVDTQYF	TGTGCCAGCAGTTTAATAGCGGGGGGGCCTGTAGATACGCAGTATTTT	TRBV28	TRBJ2-3	.	TRBD2
CASSLIRQGTYEQYF	TGTGCCAGCAGTTTAATTCGACAGGGCACCTACGAGCAGTACTTC	TRBV28	TRBJ2-7	.	TRBD1
CASSSSGTNQETQYF	TGTGCCAGCAGTTCCTCGGGGACTAACCAAGAGACCCAGTACTTC	TRBV28	TRBJ2-5	.	TRBD2
CASKPSWGSYEQYF	TGTGCCAGCAAGCCATCCTGGGGTTCCTACGAGCAGTACTTC	TRBV7-2	TRBJ2-7	.	.
CATSSSQGAGTEAFF	TGTGCCACCAGCAGCTCACAGGGGGCAGGCACTGAAGCTTTCTTT	TRBV15	TRBJ1-1	once	TRBD1
CASSSIDTGELFF	TGTGCCAGCAGTTCCATCGACACCGGGGAGCTGTTTTTT	TRBV28	TRBJ2-2	.	.
CASSPGPYEQYF	TGTGCCAGCAGCCCCGGACCCTACGAGCAGTACTTC	TRBV28	TRBJ2-7	.	.
CASSNSGGPSFF	TGTGCCAGCAGTAATTCGGGGGGGCCTAGTTTCTTC	TRBV6-4	TRBJ2-1	.	TRBD2
CASSGGEKLFF	TGTGCCAGTAGCGGGGGTGAAAAACTGTTTTTT	TRBV19	TRBJ1-4	.	.
CASLGQPTGELFF	TGTGCCAGCCTGGGACAGCCCACCGGGGAGCTGTTTTTT	TRBV28	TRBJ2-2	once	TRBD1
CASSIDYGGAGYNEQFF	TGTGCCAGTAGTATAGATTATGGGGGGGCCGGGTACAATGAACAGTTCTTC	TRBV19	TRBJ2-1	.	.
CASSTQGDTEAFF	TGTGCCAGCAGCACCCAGGGGGACACTGAAGCTTTCTTT	TRBV7-2	TRBJ1-1	.	TRBD1
CAISEWGAGGGYTF	TGTGCCATCAGTGAGTGGGGGGCAGGTGGTGGCTACACCTTC	TRBV10-3	TRBJ1-2	.	.
CASSGTGTSGVRGETQYF	TGTGCCAGCAGCGGGACCGGGACTAGCGGGGTCCGTGGAGAGACCCAGTACTTC	TRBV9	TRBJ2-5	.	TRBD2
CASRRRGTANTEAFF	TGTGCCAGCAGGAGGAGAGGGACGGCGAACACTGAAGCTTTCTTT	TRBV13	TRBJ1-1	few	.
CASTTGADTQYF	TGTGCCAGTACAACCGGGGCAGATACGCAGTATTTT	TRBV28	TRBJ2-3	.	.